These T cell receptor beta chains were read from a single sample in a study of beta chain features in type 1 diabetes. This table comes from immunoSEQ multiplex PCR, and its TCRdb copy is limited to in-frame clones, with some not included. The profile shows more than 8,500 clones, around 78% of them singletons. Specimen: Tregs from blood. Receptor source: a woman aged 18 to 35 in good health. The CDR3 runs from the conserved cysteine through the conserved F or W. A D gene is named only where the DNA matches it firmly. Clone size appears in some rows only: once, few, many, or a class for an expanded clone.

size | J | V | D | DNA | CDR3
- | TRBJ1-4 | TRBV15 | - | TGTGCCACCAGCGCCAGGGCAGGGGAAAAACTGTTTTTT | CATSARAGEKLFF
- | TRBJ1-2 | TRBV5-4 | TRBD1 | TGTGCCAGCAGCTTGGGACAGGGGAGGGATGGCTACACCTTC | CASSLGQGRDGYTF
- | TRBJ1-1 | TRBV5-1 | - | TGCGCCAGCAGCTTGGATCCCAGGGTTGCTGAAGCTTTCTTT | CASSLDPRVAEAFF
- | TRBJ1-2 | TRBV29-1 | - | TGCAGCGTCCTCGGACAGAAGGACTATGGCTACACCTTC | CSVLGQKDYGYTF
- | TRBJ2-1 | TRBV6-1 | - | TGTGCCAGCAGTGAGACAGCCCCCTACAATGAGCAGTTCTTC | CASSETAPYNEQFF
- | TRBJ2-7 | TRBV10-1 | TRBD1 | TGCGCCAGCAGTGTACAGGGGCCCTACGAGCAGTACTTC | CASSVQGPYEQYF
- | TRBJ1-1 | TRBV6-5 | - | TGTGCCAGCAGTTACTCGCTGGAGGCTGAAGCTTTCTTT | CASSYSLEAEAFF
- | TRBJ2-7 | TRBV29-1 | - | TGCAGCGTTGAAGATTGGGGGGTTAGCTCCTACGAGCAGTACTTC | CSVEDWGVSSYEQYF
- | TRBJ2-5 | TRBV29-1 | - | TGCAGCGTTATCGGGGTTCAAGAGACCCAGTACTTC | CSVIGVQETQYF
- | TRBJ1-2 | TRBV4-1 | - | TGCGCCAGCAGCCAAGTGGTAGCCGGGTATGGCTACACCTTC | CASSQVVAGYGYTF
- | TRBJ2-2 | TRBV27 | TRBD2 | TGTGCCAGCAGGCGACTAGCGGGCAGCACCGGGGAGCTGTTTTTT | CASRRLAGSTGELFF
- | TRBJ1-5 | TRBV4-1 | - | TGCGCCAGCAGCCTGAGAGGCAATCAGCCCCAGCATTTT | CASSLRGNQPQHF
- | TRBJ2-7 | TRBV5-1 | TRBD1 | TGCGCCAGCAGCTTGGGGACAGGGAGTAGCTACGAGCAGTACTTC | CASSLGTGSSYEQYF
- | TRBJ2-7 | TRBV10-3 | TRBD2 | TGTGCCACGCGACTAGCGGGGCCCTACGAGCAGTACTTC | CATRLAGPYEQYF
- | TRBJ2-1 | TRBV5-1 | - | TGCGCCAGCAGCTTGCCTAGATCGCTCGGCAATGAGCAGTTCTTC | CASSLPRSLGNEQFF
- | TRBJ2-7 | TRBV29-1 | TRBD2 | TGCAGCGTTGATACCGGGAGGGTCTTGAACGAGCAGTACTTC | CSVDTGRVLNEQYF
- | TRBJ2-1 | TRBV19 | TRBD2 | TGTGCCAGTAGTTCCCAGGGCGGGAGGGCCAACAATGAGCAGTTCTTC | CASSSQGGRANNEQFF
- | TRBJ2-5 | TRBV4-2 | - | TGTGCCAGCAGCCGGTCCGGGGGGAACAGGGGGTTGGAGACCCAGTACTTC | CASSRSGGNRGLETQYF
- | TRBJ1-5 | TRBV28 | TRBD1 | TGTGCCAGCAGTTCCGGGGGGGCAGGGACAGTACAGCCCCAGCATTTT | CASSSGGAGTVQPQHF
few | TRBJ2-1 | TRBV30 | TRBD2 | TGTGCCTGGAGTGCCCCGAAGCGCGGGAGGGCCTCAGGGAATGAGCAGTTCTTC | CAWSAPKRGRASGNEQFF
- | TRBJ1-1 | TRBV25-1 | TRBD1 | TGTGCCAGCCAGGGGGCCATGGTTCGAGCTTTCTTT | CASQGAMVRAFF
- | TRBJ2-2 | TRBV6-1 | TRBD2 | TGTGCCAGCAGTGAGGGCCTAGCGGGTTTGAACACCGGGGAGCTGTTTTTT | CASSEGLAGLNTGELFF
once | TRBJ2-1 | TRBV5-1 | - | TGCGCCAGCAGCCCACAAGGGCGGGGTTACAATGAGCAGTTCTTC | CASSPQGRGYNEQFF
- | TRBJ2-1 | TRBV2 | TRBD2 | TGTGCCAGCAGTGAAGCACCCCCGGGACTAGCGCCCTACAATGAGCAGTTCTTC | CASSEAPPGLAPYNEQFF
- | TRBJ1-3 | TRBV9 | - | TGTGCCAGCAGCGCCCGTCCGGGGGGAGGAAACACCATATATTTT | CASSARPGGGNTIYF
- | TRBJ2-7 | TRBV29-1 | TRBD1 | TGCAGCGTTATGGCGCAGGGGGCAAGGGAGCAGTACTTC | CSVMAQGAREQYF
- | TRBJ1-4 | TRBV18 | - | TGTGCCAGCTCACCTACGACAGGATCGAAACTGTTTTTT | CASSPTTGSKLFF
- | TRBJ2-2 | TRBV19 | TRBD2 | TGTGCCAGTACCACCCTATGGTACCCCCGGGGGGGGTTCCGGAACACCGGGGAGCTGTTTTTT | CASTTLWYPRGGFRNTGELFF
- | TRBJ2-7 | TRBV14 | TRBD2 | TGTGCCAGCAGCCAACCGACTAGCGGGAGAGAGCGGGGCTACGAGCAGTACTTC | CASSQPTSGRERGYEQYF
- | TRBJ2-7 | TRBV6-5 | TRBD1 | TGTGCCAGCAGTTTGACAGGGGCCATAGACGAGCAGTACTTC | CASSLTGAIDEQYF
- | TRBJ2-1 | TRBV11-2 | - | TGTGCCAGCAGCCTCGGGGGTGAGCAGTTCTTC | CASSLGGEQFF
- | TRBJ2-2 | TRBV2 | - | TGTGCCAGCAGTGGTCAGGGGTCGGGGGAGCTGTTTTTT | CASSGQGSGELFF
- | TRBJ1-1 | TRBV23-1 | - | TGCGCCAGCAGTCATATTGTCGGCACTGAAGCTTTCTTT | CASSHIVGTEAFF